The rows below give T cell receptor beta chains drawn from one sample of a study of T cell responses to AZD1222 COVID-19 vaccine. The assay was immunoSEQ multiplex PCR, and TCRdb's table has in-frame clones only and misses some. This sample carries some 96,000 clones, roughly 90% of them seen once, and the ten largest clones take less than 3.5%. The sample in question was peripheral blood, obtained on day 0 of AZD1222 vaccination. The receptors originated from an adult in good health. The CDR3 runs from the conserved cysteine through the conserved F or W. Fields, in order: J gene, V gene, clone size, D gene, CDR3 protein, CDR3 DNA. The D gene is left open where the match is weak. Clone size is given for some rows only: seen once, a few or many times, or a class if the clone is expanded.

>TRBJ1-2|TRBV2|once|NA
CASKGETMNYGYTF
TGTGCCAGCAAGGGGGAAACAATGAACTATGGCTACACCTTC
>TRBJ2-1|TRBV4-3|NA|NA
CASSHYTGGAYNEQFF
TGCGCCAGCAGCCATTACACAGGGGGGGCCTACAATGAGCAGTTCTTC
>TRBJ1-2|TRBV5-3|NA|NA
CARSGGGHYGYTF
TGTGCCAGAAGCGGCGGAGGTCACTATGGCTACACCTTC
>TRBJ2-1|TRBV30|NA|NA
CAWSVLLGAEQFF
TGTGCCTGGAGTGTACTTCTGGGGGCGGAGCAGTTCTTC
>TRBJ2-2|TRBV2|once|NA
CASSEGSGELFF
TGTGCCAGCAGTGAAGGGTCCGGGGAGCTGTTTTTT
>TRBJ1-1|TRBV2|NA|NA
CASLASLQGANMNTEAFF
TGTGCCAGCCTAGCCTCACTACAGGGTGCCAACATGAACACTGAAGCTTTCTTT
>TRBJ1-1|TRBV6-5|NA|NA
CASSSRTATMNTEAFF
TGTGCCAGCAGTTCGCGGACGGCCACAATGAACACTGAAGCTTTCTTT
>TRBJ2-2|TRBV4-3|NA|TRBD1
CASSQGTGGENGELFF
TGCGCCAGCAGCCAAGGCACAGGGGGCGAAAACGGGGAGCTGTTTTTT
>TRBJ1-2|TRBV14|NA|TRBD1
CASSQVHRGHGYTF
TGTGCCAGCAGCCAAGTTCACAGGGGACATGGCTACACCTTC
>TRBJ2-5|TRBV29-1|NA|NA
CSVAGVRVETQYF
TGCAGCGTTGCCGGCGTCAGGGTGGAGACCCAGTACTTC
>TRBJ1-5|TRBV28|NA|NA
CASSLTVGLNQPQHF
TGTGCCAGCAGTTTAACAGTGGGTCTCAATCAGCCCCAGCATTTT
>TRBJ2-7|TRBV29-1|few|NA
CSAEGQGSSYEQYF
TGCAGCGCCGAGGGCCAGGGGAGCTCCTACGAGCAGTACTTC
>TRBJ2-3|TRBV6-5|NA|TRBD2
CASSRLAESTDTQYF
TGTGCCAGCAGTCGGCTAGCGGAAAGCACAGATACGCAGTATTTT
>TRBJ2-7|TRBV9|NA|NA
CASSPQGALSSYEQYF
TGTGCCAGCAGCCCCCAAGGCGCATTAAGCTCCTACGAGCAGTACTTC
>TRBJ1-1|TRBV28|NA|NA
CASSFASGSLLNTEAFF
TGTGCCAGCAGTTTCGCTAGCGGAAGCCTATTGAACACTGAAGCTTTCTTT
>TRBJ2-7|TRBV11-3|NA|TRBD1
CASSSGTGNYEQYF
TGTGCCAGCAGCTCCGGGACAGGGAACTACGAGCAGTACTTC
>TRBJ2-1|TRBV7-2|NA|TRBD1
CASSLDRGRNEQFF
TGTGCCAGCAGCTTGGACAGGGGGCGAAATGAGCAGTTCTTC
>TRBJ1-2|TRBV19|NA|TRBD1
CASSTRTGVGYTF
TGTGCCAGTAGTACCAGGACAGGGGTTGGCTACACCTTC
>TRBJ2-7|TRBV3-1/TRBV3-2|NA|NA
CASSPNQGGTSYEQYF
TGTGCCAGCAGCCCCAATCAGGGGGGAACTTCCTACGAGCAGTACTTC
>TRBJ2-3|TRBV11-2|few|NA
CASSLGAVPADTQYF
TGTGCCAGCAGCTTAGGAGCGGTCCCGGCAGATACGCAGTATTTT
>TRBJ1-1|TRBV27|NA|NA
CASSFGGRSTEAFF
TGTGCCAGCAGTTTTGGGGGGAGAAGCACTGAAGCTTTCTTT
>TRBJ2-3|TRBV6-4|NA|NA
CASSGGPSTDTQYF
TGTGCCAGCAGTGGCGGGCCTAGCACAGATACGCAGTATTTT
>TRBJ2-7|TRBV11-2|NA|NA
CASSPGTRSYEQYF
TGTGCCAGCAGCCCCGGGACTCGTTCCTACGAGCAGTACTTC
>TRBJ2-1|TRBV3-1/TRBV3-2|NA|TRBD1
CASSQGPGQSNEQFF
TGTGCCAGCAGCCAAGGACCGGGACAGAGCAATGAGCAGTTCTTC
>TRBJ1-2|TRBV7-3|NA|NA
CASSLGHSYGYTF
TGTGCCAGCAGCCTAGGACATTCTTATGGCTACACCTTC
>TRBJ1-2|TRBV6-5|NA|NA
CASRARVGGYTF
TGTGCCAGCAGGGCCAGGGTGGGCGGCTACACCTTC
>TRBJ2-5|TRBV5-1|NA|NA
CASSLRGQTQETQYF
TGCGCCAGCAGCTTACGCGGACAGACCCAAGAGACCCAGTACTTC
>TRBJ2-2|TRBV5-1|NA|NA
CASSLYGPNTGELFF
TGCGCCAGCAGCTTGTACGGCCCGAACACCGGGGAGCTGTTTTTT
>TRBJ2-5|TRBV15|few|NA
CATSRDWGVETQYF
TGTGCCACCAGCAGAGATTGGGGGGTGGAGACCCAGTACTTC
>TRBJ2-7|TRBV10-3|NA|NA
CAISEGVNKGYEQYF
TGTGCCATCAGTGAGGGAGTTAACAAAGGCTACGAGCAGTACTTC
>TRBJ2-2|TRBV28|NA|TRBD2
CASSSGGGPGELFF
TGTGCCAGCAGTTCGGGGGGAGGGCCCGGGGAGCTGTTTTTT
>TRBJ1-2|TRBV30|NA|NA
CAWMGPRTGPHGYTF
TGTGCCTGGATGGGCCCTCGAACAGGGCCCCATGGCTACACCTTC
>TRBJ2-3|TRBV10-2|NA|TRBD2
CASSEILAGVKDTQYF
TGCGCCAGCAGTGAGATACTAGCGGGAGTGAAAGATACGCAGTATTTT
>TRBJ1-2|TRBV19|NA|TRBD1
CASTVSEGAYYGYTF
TGTGCCAGTACCGTGTCGGAGGGGGCGTACTATGGCTACACCTTC
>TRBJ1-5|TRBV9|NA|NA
CASSVGGGNQPQHF
TGTGCCAGCAGCGTAGGAGGGGGCAATCAGCCCCAGCATTTT
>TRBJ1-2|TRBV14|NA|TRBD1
CASSLTLSGTGGHGYTF
TGTGCCAGCAGCCTTACTCTTTCCGGGACAGGGGGCCATGGCTACACCTTC
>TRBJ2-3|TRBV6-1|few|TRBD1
CASSEGAGQGYLTQYF
TGTGCCAGCAGTGAGGGAGCTGGACAGGGATACTTGACGCAGTATTTT
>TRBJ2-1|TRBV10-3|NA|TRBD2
CAISESGGVGEQFF
TGTGCCATCAGTGAGTCGGGGGGGGTAGGTGAGCAGTTCTTC
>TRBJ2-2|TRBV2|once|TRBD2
CASGGSGRATGELFF
TGTGCCAGCGGTGGTAGCGGGAGGGCAACCGGGGAGCTGTTTTTT
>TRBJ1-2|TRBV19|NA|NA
CASSEYYGYTF
TGTGCCAGTAGCGAATACTATGGCTACACCTTC
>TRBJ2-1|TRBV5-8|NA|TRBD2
CASSLTGLAVDNEQFF
TGTGCCAGCAGCTTGACGGGACTAGCGGTAGACAATGAGCAGTTCTTC
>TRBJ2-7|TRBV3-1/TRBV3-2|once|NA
CASSQAELGFYEQYF
TGTGCCAGCAGCCAAGCGGAGTTGGGATTCTACGAGCAGTACTTC
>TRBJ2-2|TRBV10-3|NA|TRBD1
CAIRTGATGELFF
TGTGCCATCAGAACAGGGGCCACCGGGGAGCTGTTTTTT
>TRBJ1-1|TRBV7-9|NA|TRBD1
CASSTTGEGTEAFF
TGTGCCAGCAGCACGACAGGGGAGGGCACTGAAGCTTTCTTT
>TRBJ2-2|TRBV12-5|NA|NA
CASGTGGGNTGELFF
TGTGCTAGTGGTACCGGGGGCGGGAACACCGGGGAGCTGTTTTTT
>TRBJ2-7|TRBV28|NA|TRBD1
CASSFETGNYEQYF
TGTGCCAGCAGTTTTGAGACAGGGAACTACGAGCAGTACTTC